The clone carrying this T cell receptor beta chain came up many times. What it recognizes is unknown. Time point denoted: longitudinal time-point 2. J was trimmed by 8 bases and V by 4 bases; bases with no gene match: 8. Germline V lookup: CDR1 SGHRS, CDR2 YFSETQ. The CDR3 has 14 residues. These data are taken from a study of neurological immune-mediated disorders. Study-level findings and limits: Private repertoires in all groups were suggested by the finding that expanded clones across subjects shared no CDR3 amino acid sequences. HTLV-1-associated myelopathy had the most TCR clonal expansion, while multiple sclerosis had the least, a level that fell below healthy controls.

The cDNA was synthesized by means of template-switch 5'RACE, which was carried out with 10-nucleotide random UMIs. Using its own MiXCR run on the 5' RACE reads, TCRdb lists one record per CDR3 protein. The table has some 45,000 distinct CDR3 sequences, around 13% seen once; the top ten hold 4.5% to 5.5%. This chain connects TRBV5-1 to TRBJ1-4; 7 positions match TRBD1. This TCR was sampled from a male donor with HTLV-1-associated myelopathy (HAM/TSP). Sequenced sample: PBMCs. The CDR3 nucleotides are TGCGCCAGCAGCCTTGACAGGGCGGGGGAAAAACTGTTTTTT. Encoded protein: CASSLDRAGEKLFF.